What follows describes a single T cell receptor beta chain. These data come from a study of shared clonotypes between healthy human individuals. Study details: The study used three CD4 naive, three CD4 memory, two CD8 naive and one CD8 memory plate per donor.

Assay: immunoSEQ multiplex PCR; the TCRdb copy retains only in-frame clones and omits some. The sample consists of about 1.1 million clones, roughly 74% of them appearing once. Germline V lookup: CDR1 ENHRY, CDR2 SYGVKD. This CDR3 is 12 amino acids long. V was clipped by 10 bases and J by 3 bases, with 11 bases between them. Negatively enriched CD4+ T cells were divided by CD45RA into naive and memory. The V call is TRBV10-3, the J call TRBJ2-3; TRBD2 is a possible D gene (5 bases). This clonotype was sampled from a man in his late teens or twenties in good health. Some clones in this sample may be carry-over from other donors' samples. Sequences were obtained from memory CD4+ T cells from PBMCs. The subset is: CD45RA-negative fraction. CDR3 sequence: CATAEATDTQYF. The DNA of the CDR3 is TGTGCCACGGCGGAGGCGACAGATACGCAGTATTTT.